The clone carrying this TCR beta chain was picked up a small number of times. This CDR3 contains 15 residues. Germline lookup yields CDR1 SGDLS and CDR2 YYNGEE. Trimming removed 4 bases at V and 4 bases at J, with 18 bases between. Libraries were prepared by immunoSEQ multiplex PCR; TCRdb keeps only in-frame clonotypes and omits some of them. The table lists approximately 92,000 clones, over 60% of them singletons. This record comes from a study of cytotoxic CD8 clonotypes in ibrutinib-treated CLL. J is TRBJ2-7 and V is TRBV9; D may be TRBD2 (7 bases). This TCR derives from a human donor with chronic lymphocytic leukemia. This specimen was PBMCs, taken after 24 months of ibrutinib treatment. The CDR3 loop reads CASSPLEGGPYEQYF. CDR3 nucleotides: TGTGCCAGCAGCCCCCTAGAGGGGGGGCCTTACGAGCAGTACTTC.